This record looks at one TCR beta chain sequence and its context. Its specificity is unknown. These data come from a study of T cells in Graves' hyperthyroidism and ophthalmopathy. Study outcomes and limitations: Blood also contained most expanded thyroid clonotypes above 0.001. Ophthalmopathy was separated from stable hyperthyroidism by a 13 V-J model.

Those patients with uncontrolled infection, other autoimmune disease, pregnancy or lactation were excluded. Any symptoms of ophthalmopathy came after the first hyperthyroidism diagnosis, from which the blood sample dates. Germline V gene data show CDR1 as DFQATT and CDR2 as SNEGSKA (reference sequence). This CDR3 contains 9 residues. The source material, RNA transcripts, was used to amplify TCR beta CDR3 regions. Carried out on the TCR CDR3, a first-round RT-PCR used the HTBI primer set. TCRdb processed the multiplex PCR reads anew with MiXCR; each CDR3 protein has one entry. This sample has under 300,000 distinct CDR3 sequences, with 20% to 25% found just once.

The chain joins TRBV20-1 to TRBJ2-7, with no clear D. This TCR was recovered from a man between 35 and 55 years old with Graves' hyperthyroidism that later progressed to Graves' ophthalmopathy. Material: blood. The CDR3: CIHYYEQYF. CDR3 coding DNA: TGCATCCACTACTACGAGCAGTACTTC.